The 18 T cell receptor beta chains listed next were all sequenced from one sample in a study of blood T cells in healthy people across ages. With a J-beta primer mix and a sample-barcoded 5' primer, a second PCR ran about 6 to 11 cycles. TCRdb itself ran the 5' RACE reads through MiXCR, one entry per CDR3 protein. Among roughly 730,000 distinct CDR3 sequences listed, just over 55% were seen once. Sequencing was done on a sample of blood. The receptors stem from a man between 35 and 55 years old in good health.

This clonotype was picked up a small number of times. CDR3 amino acids: CSAAKGSTNEQYF. The CDR3 DNA reads TGCAGTGCTGCTAAAGGAAGCACCAATGAGCAGTACTTC. The chain carries TRBV20-1 and TRBJ2-5; D uncertain. CDR1 DFQATT and CDR2 SNEGSKA come from the germline V gene (reference sequence). V was clipped by 5 bases and J by 11 bases, with 21 bases between them. The CDR3 runs to 13 residues.

The V gene is TRBV15, the J gene TRBJ2-4; TRBD1 might be the D (5 bases). CDR1 is LNHNV and CDR2 is YYDKDF in the germline V gene (reference sequence). Trimming removed 4 bases at V and 5 bases at J, with 15 bases between. The CDR3 sequence is 15 residues long. The CDR3, as DNA: TGTGCCACCAGCAAAGGTCCAGGGATTGAAAACATTCAGTACTTC. It translates to CATSKGPGIENIQYF.

CDR3 residues: CASSTTSGQETQYF. The CDR3 bases are TGCGCCAGCAGCACGACTAGCGGACAAGAGACCCAGTACTTC. This chain connects TRBV5-1 to TRBJ2-5; 9 bases are a match to TRBD2. V lost 4 bases, J lost 2 bases, and 3 bases stayed unmatched. CDR3 length: 14 residues. The V gene's germline CDR1 is SGHRS and CDR2 YFSETQ.

This chain links TRBV11-2 with TRBJ2-1, with 7 bases lining up with TRBD2. The ends lost 5 bases at V and 6 bases at J; junction bases unmatched: 10. The CDR3 has 15 amino acids. CDR1 and CDR2 from the germline V gene are SGHAT and FQNNGV. The CDR3 loop is CASSPAASGFNEQFF. The CDR3 DNA sequence: TGTGCCAGCAGCCCAGCGGCTAGCGGATTCAATGAGCAGTTCTTC.

The chain is built from TRBV3-1 and TRBJ2-3, with 14 nucleotides matching TRBD2. J was trimmed by 4 bases and V by 8 bases; bases with no gene match: 8. CDR1 is LGHDT and CDR2 is YNNKEL in the germline V gene (reference sequence). This CDR3 comprises 16 residues. Here the CDR3 reads CASDPGLAGGSDTQYF. CDR3 coding DNA: TGTGCCAGCGATCCTGGACTAGCGGGAGGATCAGATACGCAGTATTTT.

This chain connects TRBV28 to TRBJ2-1; 11 positions match TRBD2. Germline V CDR1 and CDR2: MDHEN, SYDVKM. Trimming took 0 bases from V and 5 from J; bases not matched to a gene: 3. The CDR3 sequence is 16 residues long. In DNA, the CDR3 is TGTGCCAGCAGTTTATGGGGGACTAGCGGCGACAATGAGCAGTTCTTC. This codes for CASSLWGTSGDNEQFF.

Only a few counts were recorded for this clonotype. CDR3 in amino acids: CASSLRDPVAGSQGDTQYF. Here the CDR3 DNA reads TGTGCCAGCAGTTTACGAGACCCGGTAGCGGGCTCTCAGGGGGATACGCAGTATTTT. The chain recombines TRBV27 with TRBJ2-3; weak D call: TRBD2 (7 bases). Deletions cut 2 bases from V and 6 bases from J, with 27 bases between. Germline-derived CDR1 and CDR2 are MNHEY and SMNVEV (reference sequence). The CDR3 runs to 19 residues.

This clonotype was observed a single time. Written as DNA, the CDR3 is TGCAGCATCAATTCCGAGGATGGCTACACCTTC. Translation gives CSINSEDGYTF. The rearrangement joins TRBV29-1 to TRBJ1-2, with D unresolved. The CDR3 is made up of 11 amino acids. The V end lost 8 bases, the J end lost 6 bases, and 13 bases lay between the germline ends. Germline CDR1 is SQVTM and CDR2 is ANQGSEA.

The chain combines TRBV6-1 with TRBJ2-3; 11 bases are a match to TRBD1. Germline CDR1 and CDR2: MNHNS and SASEGT. V lost 6 bases to trimming and J lost 7 bases; unmatched junction nucleotides: 6. The CDR3 totals 14 residues. CDR3 sequence reads: CASSEGTGGNTQYF. The CDR3 DNA reads TGTGCCAGCAGCGAGGGGACAGGGGGAAATACGCAGTATTTT.

This clonotype was picked up a small number of times. The gene calls are TRBV5-5 and TRBJ2-4, with unresolved D. TRBJ2-7 matches the DNA end more closely, so the J call is doubtful. Germline CDR1 is SGHKS and CDR2 is YYEKEE (reference sequence). This CDR3 has 12 amino acids. The CDR3 spells CASSLVRREQYF. Here the CDR3 DNA reads TGTGCCAGCAGCTTGGTTAGACGCGAGCAGTACTTC.

The rearrangement joins TRBV5-1 to TRBJ2-3; weak D call: TRBD1 (5 bases). Germline CDR1 SGHRS, CDR2 YFSETQ. V was trimmed by 0 bases and J by 4 bases, leaving 15 bases between them. The CDR3 covers 16 residues. The chain's CDR3 is CASSLDGAGSADTQYF. For the CDR3, the DNA is TGCGCCAGCAGCTTGGATGGGGCAGGGTCGGCAGATACGCAGTATTTT.

The chain combines TRBV4-2 with TRBJ1-3; D possibly corresponds to TRBD1 (6 bases). Deletions cut 0 bases from V and 8 bases from J, with 20 bases between. The CDR3 sequence is 17 residues long. CDR1 LGHNA and CDR2 YNFKEQ come from the germline V gene. The DNA for the CDR3 is TGTGCCAGCAGCCAAGAGACAGGTTCAGGGCGGGGGGACACCATATATTTT. It encodes CASSQETGSGRGDTIYF.

This clonotype was detected only a few times. V gene TRBV4-2 combines with J gene TRBJ2-7; no clear D gene. The length of the CDR3 is 16 residues. Germline values: CDR1 LGHNA, CDR2 YNFKEQ. V shed 0 bases and J shed 6 bases, with 18 bases lying between them. DNA for the CDR3: TGTGCCAGCAGCCAAGAGCTCCCCCGCCTAGGCACCGAGCAGTACTTC. Its protein is CASSQELPRLGTEQYF.

This clonotype appeared a single time. The rearrangement uses TRBV29-1 and TRBJ2-5; TRBD2 agrees at 9 bases. CDR1 SQVTM and CDR2 ANQGSEA come from the germline V gene. The CDR3 loop spans 14 amino acids. Unmatched junction bases numbered 9, after V lost 3 bases and J lost 7 bases. CDR3 loop: CSVETSGTSRTQYF. CDR3 DNA sequence: TGCAGCGTTGAGACTAGCGGAACCTCGAGGACCCAGTACTTC.

This clonotype was detected a few times. This rearrangement joins TRBV20-1 to TRBJ2-3; D is possibly TRBD2 (6 bases). Trimming left V 0 bases short and J 2 bases short, with 18 bases between. CDR1 is DFQATT and CDR2 is SNEGSKA in the germline V gene (reference sequence). The CDR3 sequence is 17 residues long. In nucleotides, the CDR3 is TGCAGTGCTAGAGAACGGCGGGCGGGAACCAACACAGATACGCAGTATTTT. Translation: CSARERRAGTNTDTQYF.

V usage is TRBV29-1 and J usage is TRBJ1-2; 7 nucleotides match TRBD1. There are 13 residues in the CDR3. Germline V gene sequence: CDR1 SQVTM, CDR2 ANQGSEA. V shed 4 bases and J 7 bases; nucleotides not matched to a gene: 9. CDR3 sequence: CSVVSTGEIGYTF. In nucleotides, the CDR3 is TGCAGCGTTGTTTCCACAGGGGAAATTGGCTACACCTTC.

This chain uses TRBV6-5 with TRBJ1-6; the match to TRBD1 covers 8 bases. The germline V gene has CDR1 MNHEY and CDR2 SVGAGI. The CDR3 totals 19 residues. Trimming cost V 0 bases and J 4 bases; bases outside gene matches: 11. The CDR3 DNA is TGTGCCAGCAGTTACTCGATGGACAGGGATACCGGTTATAATTCACCCCTCCACTTT. Translating it yields CASSYSMDRDTGYNSPLHF.

V is TRBV7-2 and J is TRBJ2-7; 7 bases line up with TRBD2. The germline V gene has CDR1 SGHTA and CDR2 FQGNSA. V was pared by 6 bases and J by 0 bases, with 8 bases of the junction left unmatched. This CDR3 region has 15 residues. CDR3 protein: CASSPMGGNSYEQYF. The CDR3 DNA is TGTGCCAGCAGTCCCATGGGGGGGAACTCCTACGAGCAGTACTTC.